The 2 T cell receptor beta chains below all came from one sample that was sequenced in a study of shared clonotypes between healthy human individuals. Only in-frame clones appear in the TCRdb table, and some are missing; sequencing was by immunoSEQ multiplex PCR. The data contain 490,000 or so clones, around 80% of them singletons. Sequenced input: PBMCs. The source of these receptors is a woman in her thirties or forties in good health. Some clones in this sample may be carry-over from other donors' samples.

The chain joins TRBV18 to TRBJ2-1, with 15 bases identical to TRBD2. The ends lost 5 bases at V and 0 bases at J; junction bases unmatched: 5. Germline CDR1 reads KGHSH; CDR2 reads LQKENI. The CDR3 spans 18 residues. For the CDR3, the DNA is TGTGCCAGCTCAGCGGGACTAGCGGGGGGCCGCTCCTACAATGAGCAGTTCTTC. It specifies CASSAGLAGGRSYNEQFF.

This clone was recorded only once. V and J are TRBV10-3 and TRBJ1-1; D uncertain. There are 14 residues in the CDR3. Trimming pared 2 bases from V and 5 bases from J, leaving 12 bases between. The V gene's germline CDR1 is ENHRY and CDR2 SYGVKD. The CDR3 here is CAISEGGQRTEAFF. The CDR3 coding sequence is TGTGCCATCAGTGAGGGAGGCCAGAGGACTGAAGCTTTCTTT.